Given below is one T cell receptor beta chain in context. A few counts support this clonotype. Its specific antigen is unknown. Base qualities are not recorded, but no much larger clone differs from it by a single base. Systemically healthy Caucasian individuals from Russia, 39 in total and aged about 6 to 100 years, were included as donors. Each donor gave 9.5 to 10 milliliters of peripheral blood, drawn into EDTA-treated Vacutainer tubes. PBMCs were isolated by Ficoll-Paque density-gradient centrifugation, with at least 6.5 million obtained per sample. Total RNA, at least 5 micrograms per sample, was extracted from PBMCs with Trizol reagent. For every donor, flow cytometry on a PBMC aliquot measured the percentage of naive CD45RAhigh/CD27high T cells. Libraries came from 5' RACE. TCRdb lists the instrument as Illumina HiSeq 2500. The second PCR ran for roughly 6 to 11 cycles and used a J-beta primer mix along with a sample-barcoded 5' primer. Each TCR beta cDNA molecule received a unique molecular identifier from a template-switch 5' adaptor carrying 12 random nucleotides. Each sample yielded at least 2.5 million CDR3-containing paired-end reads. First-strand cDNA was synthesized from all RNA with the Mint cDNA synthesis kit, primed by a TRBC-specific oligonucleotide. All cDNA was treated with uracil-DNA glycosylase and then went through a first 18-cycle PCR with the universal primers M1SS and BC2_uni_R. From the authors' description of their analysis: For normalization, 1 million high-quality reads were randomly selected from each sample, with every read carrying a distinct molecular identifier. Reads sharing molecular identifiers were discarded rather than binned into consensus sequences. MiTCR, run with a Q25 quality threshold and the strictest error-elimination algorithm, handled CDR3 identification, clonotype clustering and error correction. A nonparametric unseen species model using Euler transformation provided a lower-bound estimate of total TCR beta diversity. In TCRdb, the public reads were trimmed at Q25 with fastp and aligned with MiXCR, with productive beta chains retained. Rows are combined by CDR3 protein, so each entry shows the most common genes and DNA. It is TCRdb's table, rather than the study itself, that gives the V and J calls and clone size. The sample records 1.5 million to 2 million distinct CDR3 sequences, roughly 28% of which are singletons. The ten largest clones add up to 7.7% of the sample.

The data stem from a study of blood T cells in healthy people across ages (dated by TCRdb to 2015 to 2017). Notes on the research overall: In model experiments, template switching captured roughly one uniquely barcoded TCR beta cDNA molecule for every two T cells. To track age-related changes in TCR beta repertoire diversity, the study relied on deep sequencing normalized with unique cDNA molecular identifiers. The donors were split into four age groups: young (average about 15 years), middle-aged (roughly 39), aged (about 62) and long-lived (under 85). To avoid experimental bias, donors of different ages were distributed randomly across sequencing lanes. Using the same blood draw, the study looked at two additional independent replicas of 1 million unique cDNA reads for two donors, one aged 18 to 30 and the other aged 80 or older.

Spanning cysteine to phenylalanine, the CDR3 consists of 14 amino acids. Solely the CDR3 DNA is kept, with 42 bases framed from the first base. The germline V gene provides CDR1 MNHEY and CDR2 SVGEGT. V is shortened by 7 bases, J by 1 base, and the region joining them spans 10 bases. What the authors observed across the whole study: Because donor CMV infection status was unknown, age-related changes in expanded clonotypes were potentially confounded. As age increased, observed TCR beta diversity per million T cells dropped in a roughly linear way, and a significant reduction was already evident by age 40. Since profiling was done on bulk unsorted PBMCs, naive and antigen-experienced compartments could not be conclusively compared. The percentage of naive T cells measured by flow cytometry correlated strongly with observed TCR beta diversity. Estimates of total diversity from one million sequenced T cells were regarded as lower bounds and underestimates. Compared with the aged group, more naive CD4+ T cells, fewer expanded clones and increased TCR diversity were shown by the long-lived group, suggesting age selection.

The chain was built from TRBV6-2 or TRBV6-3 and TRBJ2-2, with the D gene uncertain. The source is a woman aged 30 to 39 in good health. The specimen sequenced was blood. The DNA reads TGTGCCAGCACCCTCATGGAGAACACCGGGGAGCTGTTTTTT. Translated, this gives CASTLMENTGELFF.